This TCR beta chain was documented in a study of cytomegalovirus exposure and HLA in healthy donors. Study findings and constraints: Reported performance of the classifier showed diagnosis of cytomegalovirus status with high specificity and sensitivity. One later analysis, an examination of the 100 to 150 validation repertoires, found that first-cohort TCR clusters tended to co-occur in them. Most TCRs appeared rarely, but some public TCRs recurred in many donors.

Some clones are missing from TCRdb's copy, which holds only in-frame ones; the method was immunoSEQ multiplex PCR. This table holds about 98,000 clones, around 88% found once. This clone was observed a single time. Its antigen is currently unknown. Sequenced input: PBMCs. The source is a woman aged 25 to 39 in good health and CMV-seronegative.

In DNA, the CDR3 is TGTGCCAGCAGGACGAGACAGCTGGGGAACTCTGGAAACACCATATATTTT. Translated, it gives CASRTRQLGNSGNTIYF. The gene calls are TRBV28 and TRBJ1-3; TRBD1 is a possible D gene (5 bases). CDR1 and CDR2 (germline): MDHEN, SYDVKM. This CDR3 has 17 residues. With 6 bases removed from V and 0 bases from J, the gap between germline ends came to 18 bases.